These 18 T cell receptor beta chains share one sample of origin, sequenced in a study of cytomegalovirus exposure and HLA in healthy donors. The PCR contained 60 Vbeta and 13 Jbeta primers. The protocol was immunoSEQ multiplex PCR, while the TCRdb copy is restricted to in-frame clones and leaves out a portion. This sample has about 93,000 clones, with about 66% found just once. Material: PBMCs. Receptors originate from a boy aged 5 to 17 in good health and CMV-seropositive.

The table lists this clone with a few counts. This rearrangement joins TRBV5-4 to TRBJ1-1; a possible D gene is TRBD1 (5 bases). Looked up from germline, CDR1 is SGHNT and CDR2 is YYREEE (reference sequence). Trimming left V 1 base short and J 7 bases short, with 8 bases between. CDR3 length: 12 amino acids. CDR3 amino acids: CASSLPGGEAFF. The CDR3 DNA reads as TGTGCCAGCAGCTTGCCCGGGGGTGAAGCTTTCTTT.

V gene TRBV6-5 combines with J gene TRBJ2-3; TRBD2 agrees at 7 bases. With V trimmed by 6 bases and J by 1 base, 7 bases remained unmatched. The CDR3 runs 15 residues. Per germline, CDR1 MNHEY and CDR2 SVGAGI. CDR3: CASRSRGGRTDTQYF. CDR3 coding DNA: TGTGCCAGCAGATCGCGGGGAGGGCGCACAGATACGCAGTATTTT.

The chain joins TRBV5-6 to TRBJ2-7; no definite D call. The CDR3 consists of 15 residues. V lost 4 bases and J 3 bases, leaving 17 bases between the germline ends. Germline values: CDR1 SGHDT, CDR2 YYEEEE. CDR3 coding DNA: TGTGCCAGCAGCCCTTGGAGCAGCAAGGTCTACGAGCAGTACTTC. As protein: CASSPWSSKVYEQYF. Filled out from reference TRBV5-6 and TRBJ2-7, the complete variable domain reads DAGVTQSPTHLIKTRGQQVTLRCSPKSGHDTVSWYQQALGQGPQFIFQYYEEEERQRGNFPDRFSGHQFPNYSSELNVNALLLGDSALYLCASSPWSSKVYEQYFGPGTRLTVT.

This chain connects TRBV19 to TRBJ1-1; tentatively, D is TRBD1 (6 bases). V was clipped by 3 bases and J by 1 base, with 9 bases between them. There are 14 residues in the CDR3. Germline V gene lookup returns CDR1 LNHDA and CDR2 SQIVND (reference sequence). CDR3 nucleotides: TGTGCCAGTAGTATCAGAGGGGGGAACACTGAAGCTTTCTTT. It translates to CASSIRGGNTEAFF.

The V and J genes are TRBV6-1 and TRBJ2-1; TRBD2 might be the D (6 bases). Trimming took off 6 bases at V and 9 bases at J, with 12 bases between the two ends. CDR1 is MNHNS, CDR2 SASEGT, per germline. The CDR3 has 12 residues. CDR3 nucleotide sequence: TGTGCCAGCAGCGCGGTGGGGGGTGAGCAGTTCTTC. As protein: CASSAVGGEQFF.

This clone was picked up a small number of times. The rearrangement joins TRBV5-1 to TRBJ1-3; a possible D gene is TRBD1 (5 bases). The germline V gene encodes CDR1 SGHRS and CDR2 YFSETQ. The CDR3 loop spans 16 amino acids. V lost 0 bases to trimming and J lost 4 bases, with 14 bases between them. The CDR3 reads CASSLAVGLSGNTIYF. The DNA for the CDR3 is TGCGCCAGCAGCTTGGCCGTGGGGCTCTCCGGAAACACCATATATTTT.

This CDR3 reads CATSYHRDSSTYEQYF. The CDR3 nucleotides are TGTGCCACCAGCTACCACCGGGACAGCTCTACCTACGAGCAGTACTTC. The chain couples TRBV15 to TRBJ2-7; 7 nucleotides align to TRBD1. This CDR3 has 16 amino acids. Germline V gene lookup returns CDR1 LNHNV and CDR2 YYDKDF (reference sequence). Trimming took 5 bases from V and 2 from J; bases not matched to a gene: 12.

In this sample, this clone turned up once. V and J are TRBV5-1 and TRBJ1-1; possibly TRBD1 for D (5 bases). The V end lost 4 bases, the J end lost 6 bases, and 13 bases lay between the germline ends. The CDR3 has 13 amino acids. The V gene's germline CDR1 is SGHRS and CDR2 YFSETQ. The CDR3 DNA reads as TGCGCCAGCAGCGAAACGGCGGGGGCTGAAGCTTTCTTT. Translated, it gives CASSETAGAEAFF.

The chain combines TRBV7-3 with TRBJ2-1; 9 bases are a match to TRBD2. The J segment lost 4 bases and the V segment lost 6 bases, leaving 7 bases of the junction unmatched. The CDR3 sequence is 15 residues long. Germline loops: CDR1 SGHTA, CDR2 FQGTGA. The chain's CDR3 is CASSLAGAFYNEQFF. DNA for the CDR3: TGTGCCAGCAGTTTAGCGGGGGCCTTTTACAATGAGCAGTTCTTC.

This clone has just a few counts. This chain uses TRBV5-4 with TRBJ1-4; 10 nucleotides agree with TRBD1. V lost 2 bases, J lost 4 bases, and 2 bases stayed unmatched. Germline values: CDR1 SGHNT, CDR2 YYREEE (reference sequence). The length of the CDR3 is 15 residues. This CDR3 reads CASSLGTGVNEKLFF. In nucleotides, the CDR3 is TGTGCCAGCAGCTTAGGGACAGGGGTTAATGAAAAACTGTTTTTT.

The CDR3 region has the DNA TGTGCCAGCAGCTTAGATCACAGACAAGAGACCCAGTACTTC. Residues: CASSLDHRQETQYF. This chain uses TRBV7-2 with TRBJ2-5; D is unclear. The ends were cut back, 1 base at V and 2 bases at J, with 8 bases in the middle. This CDR3 spans 14 amino acids. Germline V gene lookup returns CDR1 SGHTA and CDR2 FQGNSA. Filled out from reference TRBV7-2 and TRBJ2-5, the complete variable domain reads GAGVSQSPSNKVTEKGKDVELRCDPISGHTALYWYRQSLGQGLEFLIYFQGNSAPDKSGLPSDRFSAERTGGSVSTLTIQRTQQEDSAVYLCASSLDHRQETQYFGPGTRLLVL.

The J gene is TRBJ2-1, the V gene TRBV2; D is unresolved. The ends were cut back, 3 bases at V and 15 bases at J, with 15 bases in the middle. The germline CDR1 and CDR2 sequences are SNHLY and FYNNEI. The length of the CDR3 is 12 residues. This chain's CDR3 is CASSEEIHPPFF. The CDR3 DNA follows: TGTGCCAGCAGTGAGGAGATCCACCCTCCGTTCTTC.

The chain links TRBV5-1 to TRBJ1-4; D not resolved. The CDR3 is 14 amino acids. The V end lost 2 bases, the J end lost 0 bases, and 5 bases lay between the germline ends. Germline V CDR1 and CDR2: SGHRS, YFSETQ. The CDR3 is CASSFGPTNEKLFF. CDR3 DNA: TGCGCCAGCAGCTTCGGTCCAACTAATGAAAAACTGTTTTTT.

CDR3 nucleotides: TGTGCCAGCAGTGTCAGGGGGTATAACACTGAAGCTTTCTTT. This gives the protein CASSVRGYNTEAFF. The chain carries TRBV6-5 and TRBJ1-1; 7 bases fit TRBD1. Germline V gene lookup returns CDR1 MNHEY and CDR2 SVGAGI. The J segment lost 2 bases and the V segment lost 5 bases, leaving 5 bases of the junction unmatched. The CDR3 has 14 amino acids.

This clone has a handful of counts. One end of the junction is discordant with germline, which a read error may explain. The rearrangement joins TRBV6-5 to TRBJ1-5; D is ambiguous. Per germline, CDR1 MNHEY and CDR2 SVGAGI. CDR3 length: 13 amino acids. CDR3 sequence reads: CASSPNSNQPQNF. CDR3 nucleotide sequence: TGTGCCAGCAGCCCAAATAGCAATCAGCCCCAGAATTTT.

This clone was counted between two and nine times. The rearrangement links TRBV5-4 to TRBJ2-2; TRBD2 aligns across 8 bases. V trimming: 0 bases; J trimming: 7 bases; junction bases outside the gene matches: 11. The CDR3 covers 17 residues. Germline V gene lookup returns CDR1 SGHNT and CDR2 YYREEE (reference sequence). CDR3 bases: TGTGCCAGCAGCTTGGCGGGACTAGGGAGGATGGGCGGGGAGCTGTTTTTT. Protein: CASSLAGLGRMGGELFF.

J is TRBJ1-5 and V is TRBV7-8; D gene uncertain. The CDR3 runs 13 residues. In germline, CDR1 is SGHVS, CDR2 FQNEAQ. The V and J ends lost 2 bases and 8 bases respectively, with 10 bases between them. This CDR3 reads CASSLQNREPQHF. CDR3 in DNA: TGTGCCAGCAGCTTACAAAACCGAGAGCCCCAGCATTTT.

This clone was observed a handful of times. V and J are TRBV5-1 and TRBJ1-1; 9 bases are a match to TRBD1. Per germline, CDR1 SGHRS and CDR2 YFSETQ. V dropped 5 bases and J dropped 3; count of bases not matched to a gene: 5. This CDR3 is built from 14 residues. The CDR3 sequence: CASRRTGDDTEAFF. Here the CDR3 DNA reads TGCGCCAGCAGGCGGACAGGGGACGACACTGAAGCTTTCTTT.